The 30 T cell receptor beta chains reported below all come from one sample, sequenced in a study of blood T cells in healthy people across ages. Through a sample-barcoded 5' primer and a J-beta primer mix, a second PCR was run for about 6 to 12 cycles. TCRdb used MiXCR to reprocess the 5' RACE reads, holding one entry per CDR3 protein. The sample gives hundreds of thousands of distinct CDR3 sequences, approximately 30% of which show up once; 15% to 17% is in the top ten. Sequenced: blood. The receptors here all came from a woman at least 80 years old in good health.

With respect to this clonotype: This may be a read error: a much more frequent sequence differs by one nucleotide. The rearrangement uses TRBV6-1 and TRBJ2-4; D possibly matches TRBD1 or TRBD2 (6 bases each). Germline V gene lookup returns CDR1 MNHNS and CDR2 SASEGT. This CDR3 is built from 14 residues. Written as DNA, the CDR3 is TGTGCCAGCATGGAGGGGGGTGCCAAAAACATTCTGTACTTC. This translates into CASMEGGAKNILYF.

This clonotype was seen at least ten times. The chain carries TRBV9 and TRBJ2-3; possibly TRBD2 for D (7 bases). Trimming cost V 0 bases and J 7 bases, with 15 bases left between them. This CDR3 comprises 15 residues. Germline CDR1 reads SGDLS; CDR2 reads YYNGEE. CDR3 protein: CASSVGLGGGYTQYF. The CDR3, as DNA: TGTGCCAGCAGCGTAGGTTTAGGGGGGGGTTATACGCAGTATTTT.

This clonotype has at least ten counts. With a much larger clone just one base away, this may be a read error. The gene calls are TRBV5-1 and TRBJ2-6; TRBD1 is a possible D gene (5 bases). The CDR3 has 15 residues. CDR1 is SGHRS, CDR2 YFSETQ, per germline. For the CDR3, the DNA is TGCGCCAGCAGCTTAAACATCCCTGGGGCCAACGTCCGGACTTTC. Its translation is CASSLNIPGANVRTF. Complete variable domain (other parts from reference TRBV5-1 and TRBJ2-6): KAGVTQTPRYLIKTRGQQVTLSCSPISGHRSVSWYQQTPGQGLQFLFEYFSETQRNKGNFPGRFSGRQFSNSRSEMNVSTLELGDSALYLCASSLNIPGANVRTFGAGSRLTVL.

The table lists this clonotype with many counts. This chain uses TRBV6-5 with TRBJ2-7; D call uncertain. CDR3 length equals 15 residues. Germline CDR1 is MNHEY and CDR2 is SVGAGI. The V and J ends lost 2 bases and 2 bases respectively, with 13 bases between them. For the CDR3, the DNA is TGTGCCAGCAGTTACGGCTCTTTTGGGGCCTACGAGCAGTACTTC. This encodes CASSYGSFGAYEQYF.

The chain has TRBV5-1 and TRBJ2-1, with unresolved D. The closer fit of TRBJ2-7 to the DNA end suggests the J call may be wrong. Germline V gene data show CDR1 as SGHRS and CDR2 as YFSETQ. The CDR3 has 13 residues. DNA for the CDR3: TGCGCCAGCAGCACCGGTAGAAACAATGAGCAGTACTTC. This translates into CASSTGRNNEQYF.

This clonotype was picked up a small number of times. The gene calls are TRBV20-1 and TRBJ1-1, with D uncertain. V lost 0 bases, J lost 4 bases, and 12 bases lay in between. This CDR3 has 14 amino acids. The germline V gene encodes CDR1 DFQATT and CDR2 SNEGSKA (reference sequence). DNA of the CDR3: TGCAGTGCTAGAGATCGGGTCAGGAGCACTGAAGCTTTCTTT. Translation gives CSARDRVRSTEAFF.

At least ten counts were recorded for this clonotype. The V gene is TRBV6-2 or TRBV6-3, the J gene TRBJ2-5, with D possibly TRBD2 on 6 matching bases. CDR3 length: 13 residues. V gave up 3 bases and J gave up 7 bases, with 12 bases separating them. The germline V gene has CDR1 MNHEY and CDR2 SVGEGT. CDR3 bases: TGTGCCAGCAGTTATATGGACGGGGGGACCCAGTACTTC. Translated: CASSYMDGGTQYF.

This clonotype is a singleton in its sample. One end of the junction is discordant with germline, which a read error may explain. The rearrangement links TRBV6-6 to TRBJ2-3; D is perhaps TRBD1 (6 bases). This CDR3 comprises 14 residues. Looked up from germline, CDR1 is MNHNY and CDR2 is SVGAGI (reference sequence). The CDR3 spells CACRYPDRTDTQYF. CDR3 bases: TGTGCCTGCAGGTACCCGGACAGAACAGATACGCAGTATTTT.

The V gene is TRBV3-1, the J gene TRBJ2-5; 8 bases are shared with TRBD2. The V and J ends lost 1 base and 11 bases, in that order; junction bases with no gene match: 12. CDR3 length: 15 amino acids. The germline gives CDR1 LGHDT, CDR2 YNNKEL (reference sequence). DNA for the CDR3: TGTGCCAGCAGCCAAGTGCGGGGGGCCGGGAATGAGCAGTACTTC. It encodes CASSQVRGAGNEQYF.

The chain uses TRBV6-5 and TRBJ2-1, with TRBD2 matching over 8 bases. With V trimmed by 2 bases and J by 1 base, 10 bases remained unmatched. The CDR3 sequence is 18 residues long. CDR1 and CDR2 from the germline V gene are MNHEY and SVGAGI. DNA for the CDR3: TGTGCCAGCAGTTACCGAGCGGGAGCCTTGAAATCCTACAATGAGCAGTTCTTC. It encodes CASSYRAGALKSYNEQFF.

This clonotype was seen a single time. This may be a read error: a much more frequent sequence differs by one nucleotide. This rearrangement joins TRBV9 to TRBJ2-7, with 10 bases identical to TRBD1. Germline V gene data show CDR1 as SGDLS and CDR2 as YYNGEE. The CDR3 is 16 amino acids. CDR3: CACSVLEGTGVGEQYF. CDR3 DNA sequence: TGTGCCTGCAGCGTACTAGAGGGGACAGGGGTGGGTGAGCAGTACTTC.

In its sample, this clonotype was seen many times. This CDR3 reads CASSQDPQPVYGYTF. In DNA form, the CDR3 reads TGCGCCAGCAGCCAAGATCCCCAGCCAGTTTATGGCTACACCTTC. V gene TRBV4-3 combines with J gene TRBJ1-2; D unclear. CDR3 length: 15 amino acids. Germline CDR1 LGHNA, CDR2 YSLEER. Deletions cut 0 bases from V and 5 bases from J, with 13 bases between.

This clonotype showed up just a few times. V and J are TRBV28 and TRBJ1-2; D uncertain. Trimming pared 7 bases from V and 7 bases from J, leaving 16 bases between. This CDR3 comprises 13 residues. Germline lookup yields CDR1 MDHEN and CDR2 SYDVKM. The CDR3 sequence: CASTLQPYLGYTF. The CDR3, as DNA: TGTGCCAGCACCCTCCAGCCCTATCTTGGCTACACCTTC.

This clonotype came up many times. This chain connects TRBV9 to TRBJ2-5; D is ambiguous. The CDR3 runs to 14 residues. Germline CDR1 reads SGDLS; CDR2 reads YYNGEE. The ends were cut back, 4 bases at V and 3 bases at J, with 13 bases in the middle. The CDR3 coding sequence is TGTGCCAGCAGCCCAGAGAACAGAAAAGAGACCCAGTACTTC. It yields the protein CASSPENRKETQYF.

This CDR3 is CASSGTDYSNQPQHF. Written as DNA, the CDR3 is TGTGCCAGCAGTGGGACAGACTATAGCAATCAGCCCCAGCATTTT. The chain couples TRBV2 to TRBJ1-5, with D possibly being TRBD1 (6 bases). Trimming pared 4 bases from V and 0 bases from J, leaving 10 bases between. Germline-derived CDR1 and CDR2 are SNHLY and FYNNEI. The CDR3 covers 15 residues.

This clonotype has at least ten counts. The chain is built from TRBV7-9 and TRBJ2-1; 7 positions match TRBD2. The V gene end was trimmed by 5 bases and the J gene end by 10 bases; junction bases not matched to a gene: 8. The V gene's germline CDR1 is SEHNR and CDR2 FQNEAQ (reference sequence). The CDR3 spans 13 residues. The CDR3, as DNA: TGTGCCAGCAGCAAGGTGTCCGGGGGGGAGCAGTTCTTC. It encodes CASSKVSGGEQFF. The complete variable domain, with remaining parts taken from reference TRBV7-9 and TRBJ2-1, reads DTGVSQNPRHKITKRGQNVTFRCDPISEHNRLYWYRQTLGQGPEFLTYFQNEAQLEKSRLLSDRFSAERPKGSFSTLEIQRTEQGDSAMYLCASSKVSGGEQFFGPGTRLTVL.

This clonotype was observed at least ten times. CDR3 nucleotides: TGCAGTGCTAGGATACCCACTAGGGATGAAAAACTGTTTTTT. Translated, it gives CSARIPTRDEKLFF. This chain connects TRBV20-1 to TRBJ1-4; D remains unclear. The V end lost 3 bases, the J end lost 6 bases, and 14 bases lay between the germline ends. Germline V gene sequence: CDR1 DFQATT, CDR2 SNEGSKA (reference sequence). This CDR3 has 14 amino acids.

This clonotype was recorded at least ten times. The V and J genes are TRBV7-2 and TRBJ2-7; 7 bases are shared with TRBD2. V lost 1 base and J lost 3; bases outside the gene matches: 6. CDR3 length: 15 amino acids. Germline V CDR1 and CDR2: SGHTA, FQGNSA. The CDR3 sequence: CASSLDASGDYEQYF. The CDR3 DNA is TGTGCCAGCAGCTTAGACGCTAGCGGAGACTACGAGCAGTACTTC.

This clonotype appeared many times. The V call is TRBV7-2, the J call TRBJ1-4; D is unresolved. The CDR3 is 14 residues long. CDR1 and CDR2 (germline): SGHTA, FQGNSA. V lost 4 bases and J lost 2, with 8 bases in between. The CDR3 DNA is TGTGCCAGCAGCTCCCATTGGACTAATGAAAAACTGTTTTTT. It is translated as CASSSHWTNEKLFF.

This clonotype was counted at least ten times. This sequence joins TRBV20-1 and TRBJ1-6, with 9 bases lining up with TRBD1. The V gene's germline CDR1 is DFQATT and CDR2 SNEGSKA (reference sequence). This CDR3 is built from 15 residues. The V segment lost 0 bases and the J segment 7 bases; nucleotides outside the gene matches: 4. The CDR3 sequence is CSARDGGQGNSPLHF. CDR3 DNA sequence: TGCAGTGCTAGAGATGGGGGACAGGGCAATTCACCCCTCCACTTT.

This clonotype was counted many times. The chain is built from TRBV20-1 and TRBJ2-7; D is ambiguous. Looked up from germline, CDR1 is DFQATT and CDR2 is SNEGSKA (reference sequence). The CDR3 contains 12 residues. Trimming shortened V by 5 bases and J by 3 bases, and 11 bases separated the two germline ends. The CDR3 loop reads CSALGVNYEQYF. CDR3 bases: TGCAGTGCTTTGGGCGTCAACTACGAGCAGTACTTC.

This clonotype showed up many times. The rearrangement uses TRBV12-3 or TRBV12-4 and TRBJ1-1; D is uncertain. The CDR3 consists of 15 residues. Trimming pared 3 bases from V and 1 base from J, leaving 12 bases between. The CDR3, as DNA: TGTGCCAGCAGTTTGGTCGGGATAAAGAACACTGAAGCTTTCTTT. Translated, it gives CASSLVGIKNTEAFF.

This clonotype was recorded a few times. The rearrangement joins TRBV24-1 to TRBJ2-3; 7 bases fit TRBD2. J gave up 1 base and V 1 base, and 1 base lay outside the gene matches. The germline V gene has CDR1 KGHDR and CDR2 SFDVKD. CDR3 length: 15 amino acids. In DNA, the CDR3 is TGTGCCACCAGTGATTTTGCGGGGGGCACAGATACGCAGTATTTT. The encoded protein is CATSDFAGGTDTQYF.

This chain joins TRBV20-1 and TRBJ1-2, with a weak D call TRBD1 (6 bases). The CDR3 loop spans 13 amino acids. Between the trimmed V and J ends, which lost 1 base and 5 bases, there was a span of 11 bases. CDR1 DFQATT and CDR2 SNEGSKA come from the germline V gene (reference sequence). The CDR3 sequence is CSARARQAYGYTF. The DNA of the CDR3 is TGCAGTGCTAGAGCCCGACAGGCTTATGGCTACACCTTC.

The chain is built from TRBV20-1 and TRBJ2-1; 9 bases fit TRBD2. The V gene's germline CDR1 is DFQATT and CDR2 SNEGSKA (reference sequence). Germline trimming cut 6 bases from V and 9 bases from J; bases unmatched to any gene: 3. The CDR3 consists of 11 residues. This CDR3 is CSAKTSGEQFF. CDR3 bases: TGCAGTGCGAAGACTAGCGGTGAGCAGTTCTTC.

At least ten counts were recorded for this clonotype. This rearrangement joins TRBV5-4 to TRBJ2-7, with unresolved D. The germline CDR1 and CDR2 sequences are SGHNT and YYREEE (reference sequence). The CDR3 spans 14 residues. The V end was cut by 6 bases, the J end by 0 bases, with 13 bases between. The DNA of the CDR3 is TGTGCCAGCACCAACCCGAAGGTCTCCTACGAGCAGTACTTC. It translates to CASTNPKVSYEQYF.

This clonotype was seen ten or more times. The V and J genes are TRBV24-1 and TRBJ1-2, with 11 bases lining up with TRBD1. V trimming: 3 bases; J trimming: 2 bases; junction bases outside the gene matches: 1. The CDR3 runs to 15 residues. Germline-derived CDR1 and CDR2 are KGHDR and SFDVKD. The CDR3 here is CATSDRTGGNYGYTF. CDR3 bases: TGTGCCACCAGTGATCGGACAGGGGGCAACTATGGCTACACCTTC.

The sample holds many counts of this clonotype. This chain links TRBV9 with TRBJ2-5; TRBD2 matches at 7 bases. V lost 0 bases, J lost 1 base, and 6 bases stayed unmatched. The CDR3 has 16 amino acids. From germline, CDR1 is SGDLS and CDR2 YYNGEE. The CDR3 DNA is TGTGCCAGCAGCGTAGACGCTAGCGGATTCCAAGAGACCCAGTACTTC. Its translation is CASSVDASGFQETQYF.

In its sample, this clonotype was seen many times. V and J are TRBV9 and TRBJ2-1, with TRBD2 identical over 12 bases. Germline loops: CDR1 SGDLS, CDR2 YYNGEE. Unmatched junction bases numbered 3, after V lost 3 bases and J lost 5 bases. The CDR3 spans 15 residues. For the CDR3, the DNA is TGTGCCAGCAGCGAACTAGCGGGGGGTAACAATGAGCAGTTCTTC. Amino acids: CASSELAGGNNEQFF.

This clonotype was detected ten times or more. This chain joins TRBV7-2 and TRBJ1-2; 7 nucleotides match TRBD1. Germline V gene data show CDR1 as SGHTA and CDR2 as FQGNSA. The CDR3 consists of 14 residues. Trimming removed 6 bases from V and 4 bases from J; junction bases left unmatched: 8. The CDR3 region is CASSIRQGVYGYTF. The CDR3 region has the DNA TGTGCCAGCAGTATCAGACAGGGCGTCTATGGCTACACCTTC.